This TCR beta chain originates from a study of cytomegalovirus exposure and HLA in healthy donors. The assay was immunoSEQ multiplex PCR, and TCRdb's table has in-frame clones only and misses some. Of some 140,000 clones in the sample, roughly four fifths were seen once. Study findings and constraints: Cytomegalovirus-associated status was assigned to 164 TCR beta chains.

This clone was recorded at least ten times. Its matching antigen is unknown. The CDR3 is 20 residues long. Per germline, CDR1 SGHDN and CDR2 FVKESK. Deletions cut 4 bases from V and 0 bases from J, with 28 bases between. The clonotype was recovered from a young woman in good health and CMV-seronegative. The sequencing input was PBMCs. The chain carries TRBV14 and TRBJ2-7; D possibly corresponds to TRBD1 (7 bases). The CDR3, as DNA: TGTGCCAGCAGCCCCAACCCTTACAGGGGACTCGGATTCTTCTCCTACGAGCAGTACTTC. Translated, it gives CASSPNPYRGLGFFSYEQYF.